Sequencing of this TCR beta chain was carried out in a study (dated by TCRdb to about 2016). The library was obtained by RT-PCR. Sequenced on an Illumina MiSeq. Starting from the raw public reads, TCRdb applied fastp trimming at Q25, assembled clones with MiXCR and retained in-frame beta chains. Rows are combined by CDR3 protein, so each entry shows the most common genes and DNA. Counted in this sample were about 680,000 distinct CDR3 sequences; approximately 15% of them appeared once. Jointly, the top ten make up 3.6% of the sample. CDR1 is given as KGHSH and CDR2 as LQKENI, both from the germline V gene. Counted from cysteine to phenylalanine, this CDR3 has 18 amino acids. The entry retains the CDR3 DNA only, 54 bases that are in frame from base 1. V drops 1 base and J drops 0 bases, leaving 18 bases in between. Concerning this clonotype: This clone's antigen is unknown. Per-nucleotide qualities are absent, and no much larger clonotype sits a single base away.

In this chain, TRBV18 is recombined with TRBJ1-1; too little of a D gene remains to name it. The specimen sequenced was memory CD4+ T cells from blood. The source of this sequence is a female donor in good health, serving as a healthy control. The CDR3 amino acid sequence is: CASSPLAALEGVNTEAFF. The DNA sequence follows: TGTGCCAGCTCACCACTCGCGGCCTTGGAGGGTGTGAACACTGAAGCTTTCTTT.